This entry concerns a single T cell receptor (beta chain). The antigen remains undetermined. Patients with a history of autoimmune disease or on systemic immunosuppression were excluded. V lost 4 bases to trimming and J lost 7 bases; unmatched junction nucleotides: 4. Germline values: CDR1 SGHRS, CDR2 YFSETQ. The CDR3 extends over 13 amino acids. The data were taken from a study of OX40 agonist ivuxolimab in advanced cancers. Assay used: immunoSEQ multiplex PCR; TCRdb lists only in-frame clones, some missing. The data hold 60,000 to 90,000 clones, with 80% to 90% observed a single time. Notes on the study in general: Compared with CD4+, CD8+ T cells on average had more expanded clones.

J is TRBJ2-1 and V is TRBV5-1; 8 bases map to TRBD2. Here the sequenced sample was CD4+ or CD8+ T cells sorted from blood, taken in a trial of the OX40 agonist ivuxolimab. The sequence came from an adult with an advanced solid tumor such as melanoma, head and neck, liver or kidney cancer. CDR3 residues: CASSPERGNEQFF. The DNA for the CDR3 is TGCGCCAGCAGCCCTGAGCGGGGGAATGAGCAGTTCTTC. The variable domain in full, with the rest retrieved from reference TRBV5-1 and TRBJ2-1, is KAGVTQTPRYLIKTRGQQVTLSCSPISGHRSVSWYQQTPGQGLQFLFEYFSETQRNKGNFPGRFSGRQFSNSRSEMNVSTLELGDSALYLCASSPERGNEQFFGPGTRLTVL.